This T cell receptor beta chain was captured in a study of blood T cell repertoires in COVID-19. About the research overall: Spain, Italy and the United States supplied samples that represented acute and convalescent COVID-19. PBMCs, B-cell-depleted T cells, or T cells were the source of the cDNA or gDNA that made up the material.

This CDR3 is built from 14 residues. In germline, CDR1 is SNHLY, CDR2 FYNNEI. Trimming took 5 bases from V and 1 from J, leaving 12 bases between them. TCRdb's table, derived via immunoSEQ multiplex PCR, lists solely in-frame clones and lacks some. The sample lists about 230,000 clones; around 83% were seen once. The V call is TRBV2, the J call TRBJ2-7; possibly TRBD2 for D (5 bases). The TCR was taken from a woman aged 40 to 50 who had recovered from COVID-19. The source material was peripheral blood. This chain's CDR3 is CASSKPGISYEQYF. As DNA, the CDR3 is TGTGCCAGCAGTAAACCCGGGATTTCCTACGAGCAGTACTTC.